The 2 T cell receptor beta chains listed next were all sequenced from one sample in a study of naive and memory T cell subsets. Both TRBC1 and TRBC2 were covered by a beta constant-region primer of two equimolar oligonucleotides. Ligated cDNA was amplified by four rounds of PCR with nested alpha and beta constant-region primers and SP2. TCRdb analysed the UMI-ligation and nested PCR reads with MiXCR anew, one entry per CDR3 protein. The data show around 30,000 distinct CDR3 sequences, with about a fifth seen just once and 3% to 3.5% held by the top ten. Sequencing used effector memory CD4+ T cells from blood. As to subset: effector memory, CD45RA- CD27-. Receptor source: a human donor in good health.

This clonotype was observed a few times. The J gene is TRBJ2-2, the V gene TRBV19, with D tentatively TRBD1 (6 bases). Trimming stripped 7 bases from V and 3 bases from J, with 15 bases between. The CDR3 is 15 residues long. Germline CDR1 LNHDA, CDR2 SQIVND (reference sequence). For the CDR3, the DNA is TGTGCCAGTAAGGCAGGGGCTTTGTACACCGGGGAGCTGTTTTTT. Protein: CASKAGALYTGELFF.

The chain couples TRBV5-5 to TRBJ1-4; a weak D match, TRBD1 (5 bases). Trimming shortened V by 2 bases and J by 8 bases, and 16 bases separated the two germline ends. Per germline, CDR1 SGHKS and CDR2 YYEKEE (reference sequence). CDR3 length equals 15 residues. CDR3 in amino acids: CASSFGLRGQEKLFF. CDR3 bases: TGTGCCAGCAGCTTCGGGTTGAGGGGCCAGGAAAAACTGTTTTTT.